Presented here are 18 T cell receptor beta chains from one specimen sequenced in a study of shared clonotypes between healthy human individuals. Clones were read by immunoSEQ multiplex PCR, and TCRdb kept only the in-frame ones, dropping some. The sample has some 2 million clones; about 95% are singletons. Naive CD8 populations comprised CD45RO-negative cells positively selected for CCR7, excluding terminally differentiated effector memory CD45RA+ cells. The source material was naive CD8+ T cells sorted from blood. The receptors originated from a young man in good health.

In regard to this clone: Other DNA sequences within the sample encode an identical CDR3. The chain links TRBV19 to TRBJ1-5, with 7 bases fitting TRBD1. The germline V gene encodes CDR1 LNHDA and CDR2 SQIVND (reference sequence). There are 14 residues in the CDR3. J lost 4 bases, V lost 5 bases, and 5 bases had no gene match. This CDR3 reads CASSVRDSNQPQHF. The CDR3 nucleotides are TGTGCCAGTAGTGTCCGGGACAGTAATCAGCCCCAGCATTTT.

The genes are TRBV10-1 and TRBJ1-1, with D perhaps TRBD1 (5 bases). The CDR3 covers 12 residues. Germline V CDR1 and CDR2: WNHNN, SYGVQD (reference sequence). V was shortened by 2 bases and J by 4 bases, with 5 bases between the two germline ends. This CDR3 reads CASSEGATEAFF. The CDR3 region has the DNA TGCGCCAGCAGTGAGGGGGCCACTGAAGCTTTCTTT.

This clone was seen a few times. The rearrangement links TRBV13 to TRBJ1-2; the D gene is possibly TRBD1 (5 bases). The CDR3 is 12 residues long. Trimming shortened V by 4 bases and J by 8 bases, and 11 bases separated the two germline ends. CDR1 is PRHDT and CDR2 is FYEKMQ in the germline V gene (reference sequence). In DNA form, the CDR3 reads TGTGCCAGCAGCTCCATGGGGGTCGGCTACACCTTC. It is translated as CASSSMGVGYTF.

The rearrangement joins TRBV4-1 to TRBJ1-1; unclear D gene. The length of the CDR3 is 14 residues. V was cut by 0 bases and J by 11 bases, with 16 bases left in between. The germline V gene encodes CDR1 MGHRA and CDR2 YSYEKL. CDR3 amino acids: CASSQDIEGSTAFF. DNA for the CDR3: TGCGCCAGCAGCCAAGATATAGAGGGTTCGACGGCTTTCTTT.

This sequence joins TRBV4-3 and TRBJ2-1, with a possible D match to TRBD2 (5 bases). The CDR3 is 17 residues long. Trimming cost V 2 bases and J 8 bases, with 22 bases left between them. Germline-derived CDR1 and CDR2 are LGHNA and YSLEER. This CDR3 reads CASSQMDVAAGGDEQFF. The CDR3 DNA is TGCGCCAGCAGCCAAATGGACGTGGCGGCAGGAGGCGATGAGCAGTTCTTC.

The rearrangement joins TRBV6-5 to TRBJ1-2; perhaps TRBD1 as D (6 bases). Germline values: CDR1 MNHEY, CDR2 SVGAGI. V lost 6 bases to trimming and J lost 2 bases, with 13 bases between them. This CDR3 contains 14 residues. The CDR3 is CASRETGVNYGYTF. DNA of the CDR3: TGTGCCAGCAGGGAGACAGGCGTGAACTATGGCTACACCTTC.

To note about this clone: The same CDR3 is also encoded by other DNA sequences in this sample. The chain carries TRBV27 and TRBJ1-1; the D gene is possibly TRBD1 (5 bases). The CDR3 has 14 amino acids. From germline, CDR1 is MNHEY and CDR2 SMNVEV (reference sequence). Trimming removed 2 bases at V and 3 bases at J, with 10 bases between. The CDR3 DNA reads TGTGCCAGCAGTTTAATAGGGGCGGACACTGAAGCTTTCTTT. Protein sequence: CASSLIGADTEAFF.

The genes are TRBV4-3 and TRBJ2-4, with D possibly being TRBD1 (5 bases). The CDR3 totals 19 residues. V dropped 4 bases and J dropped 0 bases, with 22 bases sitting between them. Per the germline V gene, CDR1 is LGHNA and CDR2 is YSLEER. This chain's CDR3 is CASSPTPGYGQLAKNIQYF. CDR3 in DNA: TGCGCCAGCAGCCCCACCCCAGGGTACGGCCAACTAGCCAAAAACATTCAGTACTTC.

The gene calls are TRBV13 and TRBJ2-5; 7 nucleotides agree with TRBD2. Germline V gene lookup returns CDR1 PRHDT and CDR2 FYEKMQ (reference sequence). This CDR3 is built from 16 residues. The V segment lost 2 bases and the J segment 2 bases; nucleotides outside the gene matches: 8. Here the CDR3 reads CASSLRIAGLQETQYF. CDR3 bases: TGTGCCAGCAGCTTAAGGATAGCGGGCCTACAAGAGACCCAGTACTTC.

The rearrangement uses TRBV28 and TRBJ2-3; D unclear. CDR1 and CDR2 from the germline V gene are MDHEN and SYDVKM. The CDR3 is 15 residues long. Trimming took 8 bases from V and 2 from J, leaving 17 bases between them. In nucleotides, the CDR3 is TGTGCCAGCTTCTACCGCGCAGGCGACACAGATACGCAGTATTTT. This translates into CASFYRAGDTDTQYF.

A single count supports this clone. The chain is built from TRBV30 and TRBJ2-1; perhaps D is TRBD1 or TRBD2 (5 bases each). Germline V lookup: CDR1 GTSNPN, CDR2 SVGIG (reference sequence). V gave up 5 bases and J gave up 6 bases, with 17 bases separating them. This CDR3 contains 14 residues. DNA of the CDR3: TGTGCCTGGGGGGCAGTGGGAGCTTCCAATGAGCAGTTCTTC. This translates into CAWGAVGASNEQFF.

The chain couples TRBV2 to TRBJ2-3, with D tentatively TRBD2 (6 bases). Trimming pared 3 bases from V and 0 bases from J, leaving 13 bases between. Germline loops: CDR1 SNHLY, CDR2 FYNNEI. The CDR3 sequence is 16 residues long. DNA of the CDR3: TGTGCCAGCAGTGAGTGGAGGGGAGCCAGCACAGATACGCAGTATTTT. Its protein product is CASSEWRGASTDTQYF.

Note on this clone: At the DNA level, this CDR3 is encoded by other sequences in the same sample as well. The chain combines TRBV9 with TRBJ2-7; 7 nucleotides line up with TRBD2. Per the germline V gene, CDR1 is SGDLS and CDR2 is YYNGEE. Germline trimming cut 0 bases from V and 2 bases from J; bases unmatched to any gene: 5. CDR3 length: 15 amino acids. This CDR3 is CASSVGLAETYEQYF. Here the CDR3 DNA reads TGTGCCAGCAGCGTAGGCCTAGCGGAAACCTACGAGCAGTACTTC. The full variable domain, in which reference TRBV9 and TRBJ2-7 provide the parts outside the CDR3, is DSGVTQTPKHLITATGQRVTLRCSPRSGDLSVYWYQQSLDQGLQFLIQYYNGEERAKGNILERFSAQQFPDLHSELNLSSLELGDSALYFCASSVGLAETYEQYFGPGTRLTVT.

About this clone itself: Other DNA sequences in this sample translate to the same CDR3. In nucleotides, the CDR3 is TGTGCCAGCAGCCCAACAGGCTACGAGCAGTACTTC. Its protein is CASSPTGYEQYF. The chain joins TRBV7-9 to TRBJ2-7, with D perhaps matching TRBD1 (5 bases). V was shortened by 5 bases and J by 3 bases, with 8 bases between the two germline ends. The CDR3 extends over 12 amino acids. Germline CDR1 and CDR2: SEHNR and FQNEAQ (reference sequence).

The CDR3, as DNA: TGTGCCAGCAGCCCTCAAGGGGGCACAGATACGCAGTATTTT. It is translated as CASSPQGGTDTQYF. The gene calls are TRBV7-2 and TRBJ2-3, with a weak D call TRBD1 (5 bases). The CDR3 totals 14 residues. Germline CDR1 SGHTA, CDR2 FQGNSA. Between the trimmed V and J ends, which lost 5 bases and 1 base, there was a span of 10 bases.

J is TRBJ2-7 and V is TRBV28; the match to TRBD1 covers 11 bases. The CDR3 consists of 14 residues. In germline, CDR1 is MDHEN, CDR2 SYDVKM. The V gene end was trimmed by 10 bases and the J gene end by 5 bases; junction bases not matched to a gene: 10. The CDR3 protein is CAIASGQGANEQYF. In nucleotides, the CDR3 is TGTGCCATCGCATCTGGACAGGGGGCTAACGAGCAGTACTTC. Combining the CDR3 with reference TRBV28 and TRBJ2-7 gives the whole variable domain DVKVTQSSRYLVKRTGEKVFLECVQDMDHENMFWYRQDPGLGLRLIYFSYDVKMKEKGDIPEGYSVSREKKERFSLILESASTNQTSMYLCAIASGQGANEQYFGPGTRLTVT.

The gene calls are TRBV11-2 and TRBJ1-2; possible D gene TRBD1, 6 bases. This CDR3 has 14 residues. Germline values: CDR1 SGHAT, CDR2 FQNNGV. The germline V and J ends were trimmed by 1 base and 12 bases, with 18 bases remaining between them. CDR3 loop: CASSLAEASGDHTF. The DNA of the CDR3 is TGTGCCAGCAGCTTAGCTGAGGCGTCAGGGGACCACACCTTC. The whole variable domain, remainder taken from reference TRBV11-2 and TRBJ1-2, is EAGVAQSPRYKIIEKRQSVAFWCNPISGHATLYWYQQILGQGPKLLIQFQNNGVVDDSQLPKDRFSAERLKGVDSTLKIQPAKLEDSAVYLCASSLAEASGDHTFGSGTRLTVV.

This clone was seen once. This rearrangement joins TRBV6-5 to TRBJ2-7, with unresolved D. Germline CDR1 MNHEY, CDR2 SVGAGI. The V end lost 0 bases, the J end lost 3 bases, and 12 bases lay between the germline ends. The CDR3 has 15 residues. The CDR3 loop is CASSYSNPVIYEQYF. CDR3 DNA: TGTGCCAGCAGTTACTCGAATCCTGTTATCTACGAGCAGTACTTC.